The 30 T cell receptor beta chains reported below all come from one sample, sequenced in a study of blood T cell repertoires in COVID-19. Only in-frame clones appear in the TCRdb table, and some are missing; sequencing was by immunoSEQ multiplex PCR. The sample holds some 100,000 clones, 70% to 90% seen once. The sequenced sample was peripheral blood. These receptors were obtained from an elderly woman with active COVID-19.

This clone was counted between two and nine times. V is TRBV7-2 and J is TRBJ1-6; 9 bases fit TRBD1. Germline values: CDR1 SGHTA, CDR2 FQGNSA. The CDR3 totals 14 residues. V gave up 7 bases and J gave up 10 bases; unmatched junction bases: 8. CDR3 in DNA: TGTGCCAGCACCCTGAGGGACAGGGTATCACCCCTCCACTTT. Translating gives CASTLRDRVSPLHF. The entire variable domain, with the rest obtained from reference TRBV7-2 and TRBJ1-6, is as follows: GAGVSQSPSNKVTEKGKDVELRCDPISGHTALYWYRQSLGQGLEFLIYFQGNSAPDKSGLPSDRFSAERTGGSVSTLTIQRTQQEDSAVYLCASTLRDRVSPLHFGNGTRLTVT.

The V and J genes are TRBV6-5 and TRBJ2-7, with D possibly matching TRBD2 (5 bases). The CDR3 sequence is 14 residues long. CDR1 MNHEY and CDR2 SVGAGI come from the germline V gene. V was pared by 2 bases and J by 4 bases, with 12 bases between. The CDR3 nucleotides are TGTGCCAGCAGTTACGGTCGGGAAGGTTACGAGCAGTACTTC. This gives the protein CASSYGREGYEQYF.

This clone was picked up a small number of times. The CDR3 protein is CASSVAGNDEQYF. CDR3 DNA: TGTGCCAGCAGCGTAGCAGGGAATGACGAGCAGTACTTC. The chain combines TRBV9 with TRBJ2-7; D perhaps matches TRBD1 (5 bases). The CDR3 loop spans 13 amino acids. Germline values: CDR1 SGDLS, CDR2 YYNGEE. The germline V and J ends were trimmed by 0 bases and 5 bases, with 9 bases remaining between them.

The chain employs TRBV2 and TRBJ1-2; 10 bases fit TRBD1. V lost 11 bases to trimming and J lost 8 bases; unmatched junction nucleotides: 8. Germline V CDR1 and CDR2: SNHLY, FYNNEI. This CDR3 is built from 12 residues. The CDR3 is CAGGTGVKGYTF. CDR3 DNA sequence: TGTGCCGGGGGGACAGGGGTGAAAGGCTACACCTTC. The full variable domain, completed using reference TRBV2 and TRBJ1-2, is EPEVTQTPSHQVTQMGQEVILRCVPISNHLYFYWYRQILGQKVEFLVSFYNNEISEKSEIFDDQFSVERPDGSNFTLKIRSTKLEDSAMYFCAGGTGVKGYTFGSGTRLTVV.

This chain joins TRBV6-1 and TRBJ1-1; no definite D call. V lost 0 bases and J 2 bases, leaving 10 bases between the germline ends. The germline V gene has CDR1 MNHNS and CDR2 SASEGT. The CDR3 covers 15 residues. Here the CDR3 reads CASSEALRANTEAFF. CDR3 DNA: TGTGCCAGCAGTGAAGCGCTTCGAGCCAACACTGAAGCTTTCTTT.

As DNA, the CDR3 is TGTGCCAGCAGCTCCCCAAAGGGACACGACAATGAGCAGTTCTTC. It is translated as CASSSPKGHDNEQFF. The chain carries TRBV7-2 and TRBJ2-1; tentative D call: TRBD1 (6 bases). The V gene's germline CDR1 is SGHTA and CDR2 FQGNSA. The ends were cut back, 4 bases at V and 5 bases at J, with 15 bases in the middle. The CDR3 covers 15 residues.

This sequence joins TRBV4-3 and TRBJ2-2; D is undetermined. The length of the CDR3 is 15 residues. V gave up 0 bases and J gave up 5 bases, with 10 bases separating them. Germline V gene sequence: CDR1 LGHNA, CDR2 YSLEER. The DNA for the CDR3 is TGCGCCAGCAGCCAAGAAGCCACGTGGACCGGGGAGCTGTTTTTT. Translated: CASSQEATWTGELFF.

The chain couples TRBV6-2 or TRBV6-3 to TRBJ1-3, with D tentatively TRBD1 (5 bases). V was trimmed by 8 bases and J by 0 bases, leaving 11 bases between them. Germline V gene lookup returns CDR1 MNHEY and CDR2 SVGEGT. This CDR3 spans 14 amino acids. In nucleotides, the CDR3 is TGTGCCAGCCGTTTGACAGCCTCTGGAAACACCATATATTTT. Its protein is CASRLTASGNTIYF.

The CDR3 region is CGGRGNMNTEAFF. The DNA for the CDR3 is TGTGGAGGACGGGGGAACATGAACACTGAAGCTTTCTTT. V is TRBV2 and J is TRBJ1-1, with D possibly TRBD1 on 5 matching bases. Germline V lookup: CDR1 SNHLY, CDR2 FYNNEI. The CDR3 length is 13 residues.

The chain joins TRBV19 to TRBJ1-5; unclear D gene. Trimming cost V 5 bases and J 8 bases, with 16 bases left between them. The CDR3 is 14 amino acids. Germline CDR1 LNHDA, CDR2 SQIVND (reference sequence). In DNA, the CDR3 is TGTGCCAGTAGTCTCGGGAGACTGGGCGAGCCCCAGCATTTT. Its protein product is CASSLGRLGEPQHF.

This rearrangement joins TRBV28 to TRBJ2-5, with TRBD1 matching 8 bases. The trim removed 7 bases at V and 4 bases at J, leaving 8 bases unmatched. The germline CDR1 and CDR2 sequences are MDHEN and SYDVKM. The CDR3 extends over 14 amino acids. CDR3 loop: CASNPGGFRETQYF. CDR3 DNA: TGTGCCAGCAATCCAGGGGGCTTCAGAGAGACCCAGTACTTC.

The CDR3 reads CATTITGSYEQYF. CDR3 in DNA: TGTGCCACGACGATCACAGGGTCCTACGAGCAGTACTTC. V usage is TRBV27 and J usage is TRBJ2-7; tentative D call: TRBD1 (6 bases). Trimming took off 10 bases at V and 1 base at J, with 14 bases between the two ends. The CDR3 length is 13 residues. Germline V lookup: CDR1 MNHEY, CDR2 SMNVEV (reference sequence).

The rearrangement uses TRBV3-1 (or the pseudogene TRBV3-2) and TRBJ2-7; TRBD2 aligns across 13 bases. This CDR3 is built from 18 residues. V was clipped by 1 base and J by 3 bases; unmatched bases: 9. The germline CDR1 and CDR2 sequences are LGHDT and YNNKEL (reference sequence). The CDR3 protein is CASSQGLAGLAGLYEQYF. The DNA for the CDR3 is TGTGCCAGCAGCCAAGGCCTAGCGGGACTAGCGGGACTCTACGAGCAGTACTTC.

The genes are TRBV24-1 and TRBJ2-7, with 8 bases identical to TRBD1. J lost 6 bases, V lost 3 bases, and 9 bases had no gene match. CDR3 length: 15 amino acids. Germline V gives CDR1 KGHDR, CDR2 SFDVKD. DNA for the CDR3: TGTGCCACCAGTGATACTGGACAGGGTCAATCCGAGCAGTACTTC. Translating gives CATSDTGQGQSEQYF.

The chain couples TRBV2 to TRBJ1-6; D is ambiguous. The CDR3 spans 14 residues. With 4 bases removed from V and 3 bases from J, the gap between germline ends came to 7 bases. Germline CDR1 reads SNHLY; CDR2 reads FYNNEI. The CDR3 region has the DNA TGTGCCAGCAGTGCGTCAGGCTATAATTCACCCCTCCACTTT. Translated, it gives CASSASGYNSPLHF.

This clone was counted once. This CDR3 is also generated by other DNA sequences in the sample. The CDR3 loop is CASSFQGAYEQYF. The CDR3 DNA sequence: TGTGCCAGCAGTTTCCAGGGGGCTTACGAGCAGTACTTC. This rearrangement joins TRBV12-3 or TRBV12-4 to TRBJ2-7; 8 bases are a match to TRBD1. The CDR3 extends over 13 amino acids. The trim removed 3 bases at V and 4 bases at J, leaving 2 bases unmatched.

Notes on this clone: One end of the junction varies from germline; a read error may be responsible. Other DNA sequences within the sample encode an identical CDR3. The chain carries TRBV14 and TRBJ2-1; D remains unclear. The CDR3 has 13 amino acids. Germline CDR1 is SGHDN and CDR2 is FVKESK. The CDR3 DNA reads TGTGCCAGTAGCCAATATCTGGGCATAAGGTTACTCTTC. Its protein is CASSQYLGIRLLF.

The V call is TRBV30, the J call TRBJ2-7, with 8 bases identical to TRBD2. V lost 1 base and J lost 4; bases outside the gene matches: 3. CDR3 length equals 13 residues. CDR1 and CDR2 from the germline V gene are GTSNPN and SVGIG (reference sequence). CDR3 amino acids: CAWSEGLGYEQYF. CDR3 sequence (DNA): TGTGCCTGGAGTGAGGGACTAGGGTACGAGCAGTACTTC. Filled out from reference TRBV30 and TRBJ2-7, the complete variable domain reads SQTIHQWPATLVQPVGSPLSLECTVEGTSNPNLYWYRQAAGRGLQLLFYSVGIGQISSEVPQNLSASRPQDRQFILSSKKLLLSDSGFYLCAWSEGLGYEQYFGPGTRLTVT.

This clone was counted between two and nine times. The chain has TRBV7-3 and TRBJ2-7; 9 nucleotides line up with TRBD2. CDR1 and CDR2 (germline): SGHTA, FQGTGA. Trimming took 2 bases from V and 2 from J; bases not matched to a gene: 1. This CDR3 is 14 amino acids long. The DNA of the CDR3 is TGTGCCAGCAGCTTAGCGGGAGGGGCCTACGAGCAGTACTTC. Residues: CASSLAGGAYEQYF.

This clone was counted a few times. The V and J genes are TRBV9 and TRBJ1-1; D not resolved. Germline values: CDR1 SGDLS, CDR2 YYNGEE. The V end lost 3 bases, the J end lost 0 bases, and 12 bases lay between the germline ends. The CDR3 totals 15 residues. The CDR3 DNA reads TGTGCCAGCAGCGCCTCCGCGGATTTGAACACTGAAGCTTTCTTT. It is translated as CASSASADLNTEAFF.

The CDR3 sequence is CAWTGGEGNPYEQYF. The DNA of the CDR3 is TGTGCCTGGACCGGGGGTGAGGGTAACCCCTACGAGCAGTACTTC. The J gene is TRBJ2-7, the V gene TRBV30; weak D call: TRBD2 (6 bases). Trimming took 4 bases from V and 2 from J, leaving 18 bases between them. Germline assignment: CDR1 GTSNPN and CDR2 SVGIG (reference sequence). CDR3 length equals 15 residues.

The chain employs TRBV29-1 and TRBJ2-7, with a tentative D call TRBD2 (6 bases). V was trimmed by 5 bases and J by 2 bases, leaving 16 bases between them. The germline gives CDR1 SQVTM, CDR2 ANQGSEA. The CDR3 sequence is 14 residues long. The CDR3 DNA reads as TGCAGCGTTAGACCCGGGACTGGAACCTACGAGCAGTACTTC. Protein: CSVRPGTGTYEQYF.

V usage is TRBV28 and J usage is TRBJ1-6, with 7 bases identical to TRBD1. The germline V gene has CDR1 MDHEN and CDR2 SYDVKM. The length of the CDR3 is 20 residues. Losses at the gene ends were 5 bases for V and 2 bases for J; bases not matched to a gene: 18. Here the CDR3 DNA reads TGTGCCAGCAGTACATCCTTTGACAGGGCGAGGGGCGCCTATAATTCACCCCTCCACTTT. Its translation is CASSTSFDRARGAYNSPLHF.

The chain uses TRBV30 and TRBJ2-1, with 13 bases that match TRBD2. The CDR3 contains 13 residues. Trimming cost V 4 bases and J 7 bases; bases outside gene matches: 1. CDR1 is GTSNPN, CDR2 SVGIG, per germline (reference sequence). The CDR3 sequence: CAWKTSGGNEQFF. In nucleotides, the CDR3 is TGTGCCTGGAAGACTAGCGGGGGGAATGAGCAGTTCTTC.

Regarding this clone: The junction departs from germline at one end; a sequencing error may be responsible. The chain recombines TRBV7-3 with TRBJ2-2; TRBD2 matches 9 bases. This CDR3 has 15 residues. Germline V lookup: CDR1 SGHTA, CDR2 FQGTGA. Written as DNA, the CDR3 is TGTGCCGGCAGCTTATTAGCGGGAGACACCGGGGAGCTGTTTTTT. Its protein product is CAGSLLAGDTGELFF.

The V gene is TRBV7-3, the J gene TRBJ2-3, with TRBD2 as a possible D gene (5 bases). CDR1 and CDR2 from the germline V gene are SGHTA and FQGTGA. The CDR3 is 14 residues long. Trimming took off 0 bases at V and 2 bases at J, with 6 bases between the two ends. CDR3 sequence reads: CASSLTRDTDTQYF. Here the CDR3 DNA reads TGTGCCAGCAGCTTAACCCGGGACACAGATACGCAGTATTTT. The whole variable domain, filled in from reference TRBV7-3 and TRBJ2-3, reads GAGVSQTPSNKVTEKGKYVELRCDPISGHTALYWYRQSLGQGPEFLIYFQGTGAADDSGLPNDRFFAVRPEGSVSTLKIQRTERGDSAVYLCASSLTRDTDTQYFGPGTRLTVL.

This clone was seen a single time. The chain employs TRBV7-2 and TRBJ2-2; the match to TRBD1 covers 7 bases. The germline V gene encodes CDR1 SGHTA and CDR2 FQGNSA. The CDR3 is 18 amino acids. J gave up 5 bases and V 1 base, and 13 bases lay outside the gene matches. The CDR3 region has the DNA TGTGCCAGCAGCTTAGATGGCGGCAGGGGGTGGAGGACCGGGGAGCTGTTTTTT. Amino acids: CASSLDGGRGWRTGELFF.

The CDR3 sequence: CASSLGQGAYNEQFF. DNA of the CDR3: TGTGCCAGCTCACTCGGACAGGGGGCTTACAATGAGCAGTTCTTC. The V gene is TRBV18, the J gene TRBJ2-1; 11 bases line up with TRBD1. V lost 4 bases to trimming and J lost 4 bases; unmatched junction nucleotides: 3. The CDR3 consists of 15 residues. Germline loops: CDR1 KGHSH, CDR2 LQKENI. Supplemented by reference TRBV18 and TRBJ2-1, the full variable domain reads NAGVMQNPRHLVRRRGQEARLRCSPMKGHSHVYWYRQLPEEGLKFMVYLQKENIIDESGMPKERFSAEFPKEGPSILRIQQVVRGDSAAYFCASSLGQGAYNEQFFGPGTRLTVL.

The V call is TRBV28, the J call TRBJ2-5; tentative D call: TRBD1 (6 bases). Germline V gives CDR1 MDHEN, CDR2 SYDVKM. The CDR3 runs to 15 residues. V lost 5 bases and J lost 5, with 18 bases in between. In DNA, the CDR3 is TGTGCCAGCAGTACTCCAACCTGGGGGCGGGAGACCCAGTACTTC. Protein: CASSTPTWGRETQYF.

The chain is built from TRBV7-9 and TRBJ2-2; D possibly corresponds to TRBD1 (5 bases). Germline CDR1 is SEHNR and CDR2 is FQNEAQ (reference sequence). The V and J ends lost 6 bases and 6 bases respectively, with 8 bases between them. The CDR3 sequence is 12 residues long. CDR3 DNA sequence: TGTGCCAGCAGGAAAGGGGCCGGGGAGCTGTTTTTT. It is translated as CASRKGAGELFF.